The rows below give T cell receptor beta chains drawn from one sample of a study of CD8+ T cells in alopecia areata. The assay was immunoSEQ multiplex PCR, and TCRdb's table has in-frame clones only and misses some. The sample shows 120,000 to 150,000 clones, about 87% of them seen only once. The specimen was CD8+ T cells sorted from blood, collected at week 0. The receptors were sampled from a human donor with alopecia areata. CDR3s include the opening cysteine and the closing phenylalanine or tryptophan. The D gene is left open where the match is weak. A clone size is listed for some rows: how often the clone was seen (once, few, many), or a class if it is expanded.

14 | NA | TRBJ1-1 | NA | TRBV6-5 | TGTGCCAGCAGTGAGTGGGGTATCAACACTGAAGCTTTCTTT | CASSEWGINTEAFF
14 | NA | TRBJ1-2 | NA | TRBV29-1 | TGCAGCGTTGGACAGATGAAAAGTAACTATGGCTACACCTTC | CSVGQMKSNYGYTF
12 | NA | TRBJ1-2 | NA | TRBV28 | TGTGCCAGCACCGATGCGAACTATGGCTACACCTTC | CASTDANYGYTF
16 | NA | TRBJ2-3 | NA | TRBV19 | TGTGCCAGTAGTATAAGAGGCAGGGAAAGAGGAGATACGCAGTATTTT | CASSIRGRERGDTQYF
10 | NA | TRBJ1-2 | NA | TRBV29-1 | TGCAGCGTAGAGGTGAATGGCTACACCTTC | CSVEVNGYTF
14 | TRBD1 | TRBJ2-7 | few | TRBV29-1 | TGCAGCGTTGAAGACAGGGGGCGTGGTGGGGAGCAGTACTTC | CSVEDRGRGGEQYF
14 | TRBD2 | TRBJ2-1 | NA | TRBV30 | TGTGCCTCTCCCGCTAGCGGGAGACTGAATGAGCAGTTCTTC | CASPASGRLNEQFF
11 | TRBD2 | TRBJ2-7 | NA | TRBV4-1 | TGCGCCAGCTCTAGCGGGAATGAGCAGTACTTC | CASSSGNEQYF
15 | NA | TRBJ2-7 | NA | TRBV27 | TGTGCCAGCAGTCCGTTAACAGGTTCTTCCTACGAGCAGTACTTC | CASSPLTGSSYEQYF
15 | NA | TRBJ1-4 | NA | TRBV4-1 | TGCGCCAGCAGCCAAGACCGGGGGCTTAATGAAAAACTGTTTTTT | CASSQDRGLNEKLFF
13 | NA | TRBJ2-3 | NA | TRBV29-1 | TGCAGCGTCCCGGGGGGCGGCACAGATACGCAGTATTTT | CSVPGGGTDTQYF
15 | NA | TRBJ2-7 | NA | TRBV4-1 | TGCGCCAGCAGCCAAGATAGAACAACTACCTACGAGCAGTACTTC | CASSQDRTTTYEQYF
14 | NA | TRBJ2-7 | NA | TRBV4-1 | TGCGCCAGCAGCCAAGATTCTCTTGCGCCCGAGCAGTACTTC | CASSQDSLAPEQYF
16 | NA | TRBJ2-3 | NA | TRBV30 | TGTGCCTGGAGCCATATCCAGGGACGGAGCACAGATACGCAGTATTTT | CAWSHIQGRSTDTQYF
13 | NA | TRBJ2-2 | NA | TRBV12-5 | TGTGCTAGTGGTTTTGGAGGCACCGGGGAGCTGTTTTTT | CASGFGGTGELFF
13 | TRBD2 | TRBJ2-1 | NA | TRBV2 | TGTGCCAGCATCGGGACTACGTACAATGAGCAGTTCTTC | CASIGTTYNEQFF
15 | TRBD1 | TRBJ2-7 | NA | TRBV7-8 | TGTGCCAGCAGCTTACCGGGACAGGTGGAGTACGAGCAGTACTTC | CASSLPGQVEYEQYF
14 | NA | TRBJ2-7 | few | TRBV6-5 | TGTGCCAGCAGTTACTCGATGTGGTTGGGCGAGCAGTACTTC | CASSYSMWLGEQYF
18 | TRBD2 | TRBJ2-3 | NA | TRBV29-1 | TGCAGCGTTGAAGCCAAGGCCTGGACTAGCGGGCGTATAGATACGCAGTATTTT | CSVEAKAWTSGRIDTQYF
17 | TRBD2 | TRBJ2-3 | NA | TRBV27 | TGTGCCAGCAGCCGAGACCCTTTAGCGGGAGTTCCCTATACGCAGTATTTT | CASSRDPLAGVPYTQYF
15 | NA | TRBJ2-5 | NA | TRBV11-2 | TGTGCCAGCAGCTTAGTATTTACGGCTGGGGAGACCCAGTACTTC | CASSLVFTAGETQYF
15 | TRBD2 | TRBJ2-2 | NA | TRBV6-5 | TGTGCCAGCAGATTAGCGGGAGTAGTAGCCGGGGAGCTGTTTTTT | CASRLAGVVAGELFF
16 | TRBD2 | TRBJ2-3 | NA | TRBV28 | TGTGCCAGCAGTTTCACTAGCGGGATCCCCTCAGATACGCAGTATTTT | CASSFTSGIPSDTQYF
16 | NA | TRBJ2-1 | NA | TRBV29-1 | TGCAGCGTTGAGGGGGTCAGCGTACTACTCTACAATGAGCAGTTCTTC | CSVEGVSVLLYNEQFF
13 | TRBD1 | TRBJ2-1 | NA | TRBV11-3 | TGTGCCAGCTCAGGGGGAAGTTCCGATGAGCAGTTCTTC | CASSGGSSDEQFF
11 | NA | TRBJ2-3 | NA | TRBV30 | TGTGCCTGGACGACCCCAGATACGCAGTATTTT | CAWTTPDTQYF
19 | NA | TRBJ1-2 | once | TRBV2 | TGTGCCAGCGTATCTGTCGCCAGCCCCACTCCTTCCAACAACTATGGCTACACCTTC | CASVSVASPTPSNNYGYTF
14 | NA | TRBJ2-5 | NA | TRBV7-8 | TGTGCCAGCAGCTTATATCAGTACCAAGAGACCCAGTACTTC | CASSLYQYQETQYF
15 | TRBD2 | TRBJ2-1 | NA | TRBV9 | TGTGCCAGCAGCGTAGGACTAGCGGGCAACAGTGAGCAGTTCTTC | CASSVGLAGNSEQFF
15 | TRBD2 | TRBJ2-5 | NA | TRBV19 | TGTGCCAGTAGTATGACTAGCGGGAGCCAAGAGACCCAGTACTTC | CASSMTSGSQETQYF
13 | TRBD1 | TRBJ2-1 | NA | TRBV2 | TGTGCCAGCAGAGCCGGGACAGCGGAGGAGCAGTTCTTC | CASRAGTAEEQFF
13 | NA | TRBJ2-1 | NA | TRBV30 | TGTGCCTGGGCAGTGAGCTCCTACAATGAGCAGTTCTTC | CAWAVSSYNEQFF
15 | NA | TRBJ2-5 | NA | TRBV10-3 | TGTGCCATCAGTGAGATCGGCTTGGCGGGGGAGACCCAGTACTTC | CAISEIGLAGETQYF
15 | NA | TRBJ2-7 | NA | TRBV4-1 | TGCGCCAGCAGCCAAGGGGCCCCCAGCTCCTACGAGCAGTACTTC | CASSQGAPSSYEQYF
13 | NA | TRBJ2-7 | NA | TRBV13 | TGTGCCAGCAGCTTAACAGGGAGGTACGAGCAGTACTTC | CASSLTGRYEQYF
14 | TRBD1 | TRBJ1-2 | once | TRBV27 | TGTGCCAGCAGTTTATTTTACAGGGGGAATGGCTACACCTTC | CASSLFYRGNGYTF
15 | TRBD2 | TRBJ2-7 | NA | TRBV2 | TGTGCCAGCAGTGAGGGTAGCGGGAGCACCTACGAGCAGTACTTC | CASSEGSGSTYEQYF
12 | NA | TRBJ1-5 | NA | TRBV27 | TGTGCCAGCAGGACAGCAGGACAGCCCCAGCATTTT | CASRTAGQPQHF
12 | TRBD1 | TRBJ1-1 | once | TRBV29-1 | TGCAGCGCCACAGGGGAGGACACTGAAGCTTTCTTT | CSATGEDTEAFF
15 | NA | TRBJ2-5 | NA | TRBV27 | TGTGCCAGCAGTTTTGCGGGCAGGGAAGGAGAGACCCAGTACTTC | CASSFAGREGETQYF
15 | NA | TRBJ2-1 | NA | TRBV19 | TGTGCCAGTAGGACTATGGGGGAACGGGACAATGAGCAGTTCTTC | CASRTMGERDNEQFF
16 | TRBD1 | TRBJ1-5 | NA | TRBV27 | TGTGCCAGCGCTATTGGTAACGCAGGGGGCCGTCAGCCCCAGCATTTT | CASAIGNAGGRQPQHF
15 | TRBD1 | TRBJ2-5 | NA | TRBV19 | TGTGCCAGTAGTATATCGGCAGGGGGCATCGAGACCCAGTACTTC | CASSISAGGIETQYF
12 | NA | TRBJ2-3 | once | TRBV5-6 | TGTGCCAGCAGCCTACCCCAAGATACGCAGTATTTT | CASSLPQDTQYF